The 10 T cell receptor beta chains below were found in one sample sequenced in a study of T-cell memory formation after mild COVID-19 (dated by TCRdb to the early 2020s). Library prep was done by 5' RACE. Sequencing took place on an Illumina NovaSeq 6000. Using fastp at Q25 and MiXCR, TCRdb reprocessed the public reads and kept productive beta chains. Under each unique CDR3 protein, matching rows form one entry showing the most common genes and DNA. In this sample the table shows approximately 100,000 distinct CDR3 sequences, 11% of which occur a single time. Of the sample, roughly 40% is held by the ten largest clones. Source material: PBMCs or a T cell subset sorted from them (not recorded which). The receptor source for this set is a man aged 18 to 29 who had mild COVID-19 (a few samples of this study predate the infection). The sample titles of this study are shuffled in the database, so cell type and time point are left out; the donor was told from shared clones.

The chain employs TRBV19 and TRBJ1-2; 7 bases agree with TRBD1. The V gene end was trimmed by 9 bases and the J gene end by 6 bases; junction bases not matched to a gene: 7. The CDR3 extends over 12 amino acids. Germline assignment: CDR1 LNHDA and CDR2 SQIVND (reference sequence). CDR3 in DNA: TGTGCCAGCGTAACAGGGGCCCATGGCTACACCTTC. Its protein is CASVTGAHGYTF.

The CDR3 bases are TGTGCCAGCAGGGCCTCTAGAAGCCTTTACAATGAGCAGTTCTTC. Protein: CASRASRSLYNEQFF. The rearrangement joins TRBV6-5 to TRBJ2-1, with no clear D. CDR1 and CDR2 (germline): MNHEY, SVGAGI. CDR3 length equals 15 residues. Deletions cut 6 bases from V and 4 bases from J, with 16 bases between.

This chain links TRBV12-3 or TRBV12-4 with TRBJ2-1, with D maybe TRBD1 (5 bases). The CDR3 has 11 amino acids. Trimming stripped 3 bases from V and 10 bases from J, with 7 bases between. CDR3 protein: CASSFGAEQFF. CDR3 DNA sequence: TGTGCCAGCAGTTTTGGGGCCGAGCAGTTCTTC.

This clonotype was seen only a few times. This chain joins TRBV2 and TRBJ2-4; tentatively, D is TRBD2 (6 bases). The CDR3 totals 15 residues. CDR1 SNHLY and CDR2 FYNNEI come from the germline V gene. The germline V and J ends were trimmed by 3 bases and 1 base, with 10 bases remaining between them. CDR3 sequence: CASSERGAAKNIQYF. As DNA, the CDR3 is TGTGCCAGCAGTGAGCGGGGTGCGGCCAAAAACATTCAGTACTTC. Drawing the rest from reference TRBV2 and TRBJ2-4, the complete variable domain is EPEVTQTPSHQVTQMGQEVILRCVPISNHLYFYWYRQILGQKVEFLVSFYNNEISEKSEIFDDQFSVERPDGSNFTLKIRSTKLEDSAMYFCASSERGAAKNIQYFGAGTRLSVL.

In its sample, this clonotype was seen many times. This chain joins TRBV27 and TRBJ2-2; a weak D match, TRBD1 (5 bases). The ends were cut back, 8 bases at V and 8 bases at J, with 12 bases in the middle. The length of the CDR3 is 12 residues. Germline-derived CDR1 and CDR2 are MNHEY and SMNVEV (reference sequence). The CDR3 is CASEGVGGELFF. The CDR3 DNA sequence: TGTGCCAGCGAAGGGGTAGGAGGGGAGCTGTTTTTT.

This rearrangement joins TRBV29-1 to TRBJ1-2; D uncertain. Deletions cut 7 bases from V and 3 bases from J, with 15 bases between. This CDR3 comprises 13 residues. In germline, CDR1 is SQVTM, CDR2 ANQGSEA. This chain's CDR3 is CSAHTSGHYGYTF. The CDR3 nucleotides are TGCAGCGCCCACACTAGCGGACACTATGGCTACACCTTC.

This clonotype was seen many times. The V call is TRBV29-1, the J call TRBJ2-3; the match to TRBD2 covers 11 bases. With V trimmed by 5 bases and J by 9 bases, 1 base remained unmatched. This CDR3 comprises 11 residues. Germline V CDR1 and CDR2: SQVTM, ANQGSEA. The CDR3 protein is CSVLAGGTQYF. As DNA, the CDR3 is TGCAGCGTTCTAGCGGGGGGCACGCAGTATTTT.

This clonotype was observed many times. The chain recombines TRBV15 with TRBJ2-2; D is uncertain. Germline V gene sequence: CDR1 LNHNV, CDR2 YYDKDF (reference sequence). Trimming shortened V by 1 base and J by 4 bases, and 7 bases separated the two germline ends. This CDR3 spans 14 amino acids. CDR3 amino acids: CATSRVRLTGELFF. The CDR3 DNA reads TGTGCCACCAGCAGAGTCCGGCTCACCGGGGAGCTGTTTTTT.

The gene calls are TRBV7-9 and TRBJ1-2, with D hard to call. The CDR3 runs to 14 residues. The ends were cut back, 4 bases at V and 4 bases at J, with 13 bases in the middle. Germline CDR1 and CDR2: SEHNR and FQNEAQ (reference sequence). CDR3 in DNA: TGTGCCAGCAGCTCACCGGGATTCGGCTATGGCTACACCTTC. It specifies CASSSPGFGYGYTF.

The rearrangement links TRBV7-9 to TRBJ2-7; 8 nucleotides align to TRBD1. Per germline, CDR1 SEHNR and CDR2 FQNEAQ (reference sequence). The CDR3 covers 15 residues. J was trimmed by 5 bases and V by 5 bases; bases with no gene match: 11. The CDR3 protein is CASSTPGTGVDEQYF. CDR3 coding DNA: TGTGCCAGCAGCACCCCCGGGACAGGAGTCGACGAGCAGTACTTC.